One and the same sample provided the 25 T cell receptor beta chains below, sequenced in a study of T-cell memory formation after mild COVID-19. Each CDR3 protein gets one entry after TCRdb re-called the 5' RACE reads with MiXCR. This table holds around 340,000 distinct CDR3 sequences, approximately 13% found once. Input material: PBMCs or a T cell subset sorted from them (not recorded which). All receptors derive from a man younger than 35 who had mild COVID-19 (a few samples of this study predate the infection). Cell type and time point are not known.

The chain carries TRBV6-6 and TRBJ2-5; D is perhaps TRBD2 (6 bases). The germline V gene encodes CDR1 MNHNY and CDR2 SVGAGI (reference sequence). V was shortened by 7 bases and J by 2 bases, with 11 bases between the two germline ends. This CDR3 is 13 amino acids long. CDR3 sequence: CASKGAGQETQYF. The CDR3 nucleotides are TGTGCCAGCAAAGGAGCGGGTCAAGAGACCCAGTACTTC.

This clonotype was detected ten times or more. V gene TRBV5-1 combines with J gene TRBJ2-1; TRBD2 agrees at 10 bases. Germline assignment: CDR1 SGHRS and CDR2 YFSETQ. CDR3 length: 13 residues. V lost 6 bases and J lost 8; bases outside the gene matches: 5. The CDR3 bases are TGCGCCAGCACCTTAGCGGGGGGACATGAGCAGTTCTTC. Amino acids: CASTLAGGHEQFF.

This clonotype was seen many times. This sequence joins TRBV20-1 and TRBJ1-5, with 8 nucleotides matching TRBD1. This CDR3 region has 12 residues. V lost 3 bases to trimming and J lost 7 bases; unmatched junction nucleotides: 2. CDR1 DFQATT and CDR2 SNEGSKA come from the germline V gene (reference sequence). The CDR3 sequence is CSARTGEQPQHF. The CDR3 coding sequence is TGCAGTGCTAGGACAGGGGAACAGCCCCAGCATTTT.

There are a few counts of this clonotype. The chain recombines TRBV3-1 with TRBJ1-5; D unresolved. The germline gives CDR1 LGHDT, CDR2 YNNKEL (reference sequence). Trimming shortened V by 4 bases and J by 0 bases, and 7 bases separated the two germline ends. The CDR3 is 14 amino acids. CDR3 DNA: TGTGCCAGCAGCCCTGCGGGTAGCAATCAGCCCCAGCATTTT. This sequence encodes CASSPAGSNQPQHF.

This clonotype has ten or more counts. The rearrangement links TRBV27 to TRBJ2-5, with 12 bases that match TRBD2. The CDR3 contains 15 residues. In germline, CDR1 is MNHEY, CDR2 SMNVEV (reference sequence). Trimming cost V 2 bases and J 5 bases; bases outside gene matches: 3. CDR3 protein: CASSLLAGGRETQYF. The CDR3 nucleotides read TGTGCCAGCAGTTTACTAGCGGGGGGGCGGGAGACCCAGTACTTC.

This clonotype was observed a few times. The DNA for the CDR3 is TGTGCCAGTACCCGACAGGGGGCCGGAGAGACCCAGTACTTC. Translating it yields CASTRQGAGETQYF. V and J are TRBV19 and TRBJ2-5, with 10 bases lining up with TRBD1. CDR1 and CDR2 from the germline V gene are LNHDA and SQIVND (reference sequence). The CDR3 loop spans 14 amino acids. Trimming removed 7 bases from V and 4 bases from J; junction bases left unmatched: 6.

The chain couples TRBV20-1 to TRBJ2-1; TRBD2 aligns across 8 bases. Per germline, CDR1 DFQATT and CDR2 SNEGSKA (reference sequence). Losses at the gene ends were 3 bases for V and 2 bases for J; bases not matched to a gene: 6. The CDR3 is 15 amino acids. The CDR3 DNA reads TGCAGTGCTAGGGGTCGGCGGGGGGCCTACAATGAGCAGTTCTTC. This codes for CSARGRRGAYNEQFF.

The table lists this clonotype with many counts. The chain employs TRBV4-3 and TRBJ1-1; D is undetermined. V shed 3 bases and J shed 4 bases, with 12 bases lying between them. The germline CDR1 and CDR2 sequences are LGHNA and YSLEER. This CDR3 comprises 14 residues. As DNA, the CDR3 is TGCGCCAGCAGCCAGAGGCCGCTGGGCACTGAAGCTTTCTTT. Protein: CASSQRPLGTEAFF.

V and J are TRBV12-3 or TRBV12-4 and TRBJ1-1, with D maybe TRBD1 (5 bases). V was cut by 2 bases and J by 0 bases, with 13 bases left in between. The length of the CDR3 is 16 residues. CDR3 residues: CASSLQTGPMNTEAFF. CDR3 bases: TGTGCCAGCAGTTTACAAACAGGTCCCATGAACACTGAAGCTTTCTTT.

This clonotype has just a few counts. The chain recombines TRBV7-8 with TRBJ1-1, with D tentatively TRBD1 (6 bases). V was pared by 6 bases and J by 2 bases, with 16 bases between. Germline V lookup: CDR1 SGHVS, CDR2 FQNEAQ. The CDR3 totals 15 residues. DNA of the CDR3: TGTGCCAGCAGTTCTAGGGGGGGGTTAAACACTGAAGCTTTCTTT. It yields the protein CASSSRGGLNTEAFF.

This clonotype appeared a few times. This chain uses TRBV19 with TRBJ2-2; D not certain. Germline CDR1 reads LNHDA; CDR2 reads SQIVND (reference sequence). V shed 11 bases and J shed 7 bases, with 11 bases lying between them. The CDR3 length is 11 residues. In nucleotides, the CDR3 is TGTGCCGCCACCCGAGGCGGGGAGCTGTTTTTT. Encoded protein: CAATRGGELFF.

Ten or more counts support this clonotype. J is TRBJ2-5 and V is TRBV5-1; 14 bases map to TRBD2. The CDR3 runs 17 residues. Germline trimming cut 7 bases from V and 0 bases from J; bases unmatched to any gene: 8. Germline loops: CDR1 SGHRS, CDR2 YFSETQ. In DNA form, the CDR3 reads TGCGCCAGCTCCGGGACTAGCGGGGGATTGTACCAAGAGACCCAGTACTTC. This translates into CASSGTSGGLYQETQYF.

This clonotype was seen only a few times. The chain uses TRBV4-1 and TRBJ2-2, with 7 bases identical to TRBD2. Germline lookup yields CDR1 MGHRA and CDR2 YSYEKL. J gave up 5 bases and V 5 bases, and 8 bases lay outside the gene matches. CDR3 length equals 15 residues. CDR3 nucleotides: TGCGCCAGCAGCTTACTCGCGGGGGAAACCGGGGAGCTGTTTTTT. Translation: CASSLLAGETGELFF.

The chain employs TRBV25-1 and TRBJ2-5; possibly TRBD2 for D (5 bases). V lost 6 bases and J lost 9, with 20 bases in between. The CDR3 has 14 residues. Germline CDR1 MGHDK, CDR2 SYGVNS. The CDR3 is CASSLTGIFTAQYF. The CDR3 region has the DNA TGTGCCAGCAGCCTGACGGGGATATTTACGGCCCAGTACTTC.

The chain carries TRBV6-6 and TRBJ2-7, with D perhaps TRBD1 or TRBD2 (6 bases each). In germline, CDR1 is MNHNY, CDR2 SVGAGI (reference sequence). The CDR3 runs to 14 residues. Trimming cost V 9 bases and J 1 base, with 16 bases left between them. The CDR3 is CARTEGGSSYEQYF. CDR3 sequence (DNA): TGTGCCAGGACCGAGGGGGGCTCTTCCTACGAGCAGTACTTC.

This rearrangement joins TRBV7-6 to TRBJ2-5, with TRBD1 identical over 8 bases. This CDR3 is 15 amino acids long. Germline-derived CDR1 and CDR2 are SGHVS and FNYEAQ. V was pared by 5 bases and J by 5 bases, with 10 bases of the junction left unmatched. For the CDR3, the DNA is TGTGCCAGCAGCCGTGGACAGGGTTTTTTTGAGACCCAGTACTTC. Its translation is CASSRGQGFFETQYF.

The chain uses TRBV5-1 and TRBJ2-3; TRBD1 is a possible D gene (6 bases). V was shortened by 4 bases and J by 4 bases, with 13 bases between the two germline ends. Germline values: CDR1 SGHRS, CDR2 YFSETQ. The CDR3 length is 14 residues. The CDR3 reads CASSRLRTADTQYF. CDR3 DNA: TGCGCCAGCAGCCGACTCCGGACAGCAGATACGCAGTATTTT.

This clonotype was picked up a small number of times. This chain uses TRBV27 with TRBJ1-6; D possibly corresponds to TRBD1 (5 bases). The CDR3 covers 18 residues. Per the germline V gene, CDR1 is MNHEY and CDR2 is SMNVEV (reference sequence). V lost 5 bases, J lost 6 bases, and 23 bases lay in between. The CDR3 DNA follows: TGTGCCAGCAGTCTTTTACGGACACCCGGCCTTTTTAATTCACCCCTCCACTTT. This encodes CASSLLRTPGLFNSPLHF.

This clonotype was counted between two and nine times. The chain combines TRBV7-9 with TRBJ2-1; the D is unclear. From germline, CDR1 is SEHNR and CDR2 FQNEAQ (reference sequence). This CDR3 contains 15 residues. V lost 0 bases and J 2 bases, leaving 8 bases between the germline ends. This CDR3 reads CASSLAKGPYNEQFF. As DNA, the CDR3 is TGTGCCAGCAGCTTAGCCAAGGGTCCCTACAATGAGCAGTTCTTC.

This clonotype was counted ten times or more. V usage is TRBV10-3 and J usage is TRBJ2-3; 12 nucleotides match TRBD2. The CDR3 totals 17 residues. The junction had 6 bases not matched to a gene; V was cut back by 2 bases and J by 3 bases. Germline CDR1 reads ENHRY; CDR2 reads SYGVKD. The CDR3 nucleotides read TGTGCCATCAGTGAGCCCCCCACTAGCGGGGGGACAGATACGCAGTATTTT. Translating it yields CAISEPPTSGGTDTQYF.

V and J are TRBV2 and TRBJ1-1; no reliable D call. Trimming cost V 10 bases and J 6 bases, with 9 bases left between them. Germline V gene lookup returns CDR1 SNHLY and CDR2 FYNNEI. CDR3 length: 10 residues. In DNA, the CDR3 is TGTGCCACCCAGGACGCTGAAGCTTTCTTT. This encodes CATQDAEAFF.

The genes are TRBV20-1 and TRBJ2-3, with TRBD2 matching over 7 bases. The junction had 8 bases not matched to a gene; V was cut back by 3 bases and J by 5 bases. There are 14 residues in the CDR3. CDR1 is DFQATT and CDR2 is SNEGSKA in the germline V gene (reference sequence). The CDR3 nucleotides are TGCAGTGCTAGTTTGCGGGGGTTAGGAGATACGCAGTATTTT. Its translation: CSASLRGLGDTQYF.

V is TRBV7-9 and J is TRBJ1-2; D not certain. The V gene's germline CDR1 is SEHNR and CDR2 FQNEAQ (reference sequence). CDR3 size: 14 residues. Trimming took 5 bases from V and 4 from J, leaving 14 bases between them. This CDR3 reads CASSARTGFYGYTF. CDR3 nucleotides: TGTGCCAGCAGCGCAAGGACCGGTTTCTATGGCTACACCTTC.

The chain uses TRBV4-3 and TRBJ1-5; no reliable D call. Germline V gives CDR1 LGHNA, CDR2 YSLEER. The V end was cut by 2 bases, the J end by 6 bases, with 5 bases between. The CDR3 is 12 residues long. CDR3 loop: CASSQIGQPQHF. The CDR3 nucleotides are TGCGCCAGCAGCCAAATAGGTCAGCCCCAGCATTTT.

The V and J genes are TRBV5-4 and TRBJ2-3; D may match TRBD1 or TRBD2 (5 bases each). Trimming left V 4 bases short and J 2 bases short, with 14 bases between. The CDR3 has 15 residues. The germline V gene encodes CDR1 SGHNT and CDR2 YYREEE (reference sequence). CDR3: CASSRSWGNTDTQYF. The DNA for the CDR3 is TGTGCCAGCAGCCGCTCATGGGGGAACACAGATACGCAGTATTTT.